Each of the 6 T cell receptor beta chains below was sequenced from the same sample in a study of early T cells in non-severe SARS-CoV-2 infection. Using its own MiXCR run on the 5' RACE reads, TCRdb lists one record per CDR3 protein. Found here are over 15,000 distinct CDR3 sequences, approximately 4.8% of them singletons; the top ten hold about 6.7%. Material for sequencing was whole blood. Receptor source: an adult who was a healthcare worker with PCR-confirmed SARS-CoV-2 infection or an uninfected control (not recorded which).

This clonotype was detected once. A clone one base away is much larger, so this may be a read error. Likely a read error: the CDR3 ends without its conserved phenylalanine or tryptophan. The chain combines TRBV4-3 with TRBJ1-1, with D perhaps TRBD1 (5 bases). This CDR3 spans 13 amino acids. The V end was cut by 6 bases, the J end by 2 bases, with 10 bases between. The germline gives CDR1 LGHNA, CDR2 YSLEER. CDR3 DNA sequence: TGCGCCAGCAGTCAGACAGATAACACTGAAGCTTTCTCT. Amino acid sequence: CASSQTDNTEAFS.

This clonotype was recorded many times. The J gene is TRBJ1-1, the V gene TRBV6-5; perhaps TRBD1 as D (5 bases). Trimming took 2 bases from V and 4 from J, leaving 8 bases between them. Germline assignment: CDR1 MNHEY and CDR2 SVGAGI. CDR3 size: 13 residues. CDR3 in amino acids: CASSYMGGTEAFF. The CDR3 DNA sequence: TGTGCCAGCAGTTACATGGGGGGCACTGAAGCTTTCTTT.

By sample fraction, this clonotype is medium-sized. J is TRBJ2-7 and V is TRBV6-5; possibly TRBD1 for D (7 bases). Trimming removed 6 bases from V and 4 bases from J, with 25 bases in between. The germline gives CDR1 MNHEY, CDR2 SVGAGI. The CDR3 loop spans 17 amino acids. CDR3 in DNA: TGTGCCAGCAGCTACGGGAGTACCGGGACAGCATATTACGAGCAGTACTTC. The encoded protein is CASSYGSTGTAYYEQYF.

This clonotype was seen repeatedly, ten times or more. The chain has TRBV9 and TRBJ2-2; the match to TRBD2 covers 9 bases. This CDR3 is 16 amino acids long. Germline V gene data show CDR1 as SGDLS and CDR2 as YYNGEE. V was clipped by 0 bases and J by 4 bases; unmatched bases: 4. CDR3 DNA: TGTGCCAGCAGCGTAGGGCTAGCGGGGCTCACCGGGGAGCTGTTTTTT. Encoded protein: CASSVGLAGLTGELFF. Drawing the rest from reference TRBV9 and TRBJ2-2, the complete variable domain is DSGVTQTPKHLITATGQRVTLRCSPRSGDLSVYWYQQSLDQGLQFLIQYYNGEERAKGNILERFSAQQFPDLHSELNLSSLELGDSALYFCASSVGLAGLTGELFFGEGSRLTVL.

There are a few counts of this clonotype. The rearrangement links TRBV6-5 to TRBJ2-5; D possibly uses TRBD1 or TRBD2 (5 bases each). Germline lookup yields CDR1 MNHEY and CDR2 SVGAGI. Deletions cut 0 bases from V and 4 bases from J, with 15 bases between. The length of the CDR3 is 16 residues. The CDR3, as DNA: TGTGCCAGCAGTTACTCTCTATTGGGGGTCGTAGAGACCCAGTACTTC. Its translation: CASSYSLLGVVETQYF.

There are many counts of this clonotype. The CDR3 loop reads CASSMDRGKIMGYTF. CDR3 DNA sequence: TGTGCCAGCAGCATGGACAGGGGTAAAATTATGGGCTACACCTTC. This chain links TRBV5-4 with TRBJ1-2; 9 positions agree with TRBD1. J gave up 8 bases and V 4 bases, and 12 bases lay outside the gene matches. Germline V gene sequence: CDR1 SGHNT, CDR2 YYREEE (reference sequence). The CDR3 spans 15 residues.